Listed below are T cell receptor beta chains from one sample, sequenced in a study of OX40 agonist ivuxolimab in advanced cancers. Repertoires were generated with immunoSEQ multiplex PCR, while TCRdb's copy carries only in-frame clones and drops some. The sample records tens of thousands of clones, 80% to 90% being singletons. This specimen was CD4+ or CD8+ T cells sorted from blood, taken in a trial of the OX40 agonist ivuxolimab. These receptors were obtained from an adult with an advanced solid tumor such as melanoma, head and neck, liver or kidney cancer. Both conserved end residues are part of each CDR3. The D gene is left open where the match is weak. Clone size is stated in some rows and not others, as once, few, many or a class when expanded.

size | D | J | V | CDR3 | DNA
. | . | TRBJ2-5 | TRBV19 | CASSISETQYF | TGTGCCAGTAGTATATCAGAGACCCAGTACTTC
. | TRBD1 | TRBJ1-2 | TRBV7-9 | CASIERDSQGYTF | TGTGCCAGCATCGAAAGGGACAGCCAAGGCTACACCTTC
. | TRBD1 | TRBJ2-7 | TRBV5-1 | CASRGQGASDEQYF | TGCGCCAGCCGTGGTCAGGGGGCGTCTGACGAGCAGTACTTC
. | . | TRBJ1-3 | TRBV7-2 | CASSLAGTTIYF | TGTGCCAGCAGCTTAGCAGGGACAACCATATATTTT
. | . | TRBJ1-3 | TRBV12-5 | CASGLVTEQASSGNTIYF | TGTGCTAGTGGTTTGGTAACGGAACAGGCCTCCTCTGGAAACACCATATATTTT
. | TRBD1 | TRBJ2-1 | TRBV7-9 | CASSPRIGGGYNEQFF | TGTGCCAGCAGCCCGCGGATAGGGGGCGGCTACAATGAGCAGTTCTTC
. | . | TRBJ1-1 | TRBV5-6 | CASSLVLWGAGTEAFF | TGTGCCAGCAGCTTGGTGTTATGGGGGGCTGGAACTGAAGCTTTCTTT
. | TRBD2 | TRBJ2-3 | TRBV19 | CASSISAGETDTQYF | TGTGCCAGTAGTATTTCAGCGGGAGAGACAGATACGCAGTATTTT
. | . | TRBJ2-3 | TRBV5-1 | CASSFNLGGTDTQYF | TGCGCCAGCAGCTTTAACTTGGGGGGCACAGATACGCAGTATTTT
. | . | TRBJ1-1 | TRBV14 | CASSQSIPGGTEAFF | TGTGCCAGCAGCCAATCCATTCCGGGGGGAACTGAAGCTTTCTTT
. | TRBD2 | TRBJ2-1 | TRBV6-6 | CASNPGGGNEQFF | TGTGCCAGCAATCCGGGAGGGGGGAATGAGCAGTTCTTC
. | . | TRBJ2-1 | TRBV5-1 | CASSLDALYNEQFF | TGCGCCAGCAGCTTGGACGCCCTTTACAATGAGCAGTTCTTC
. | TRBD2 | TRBJ2-5 | TRBV7-2 | CASSSGLAWEQYF | TGTGCCAGCAGCTCAGGACTAGCATGGGAGCAGTACTTC
. | TRBD2 | TRBJ2-5 | TRBV7-3 | CASSLGPGRGGAETQYF | TGTGCCAGCAGCTTGGGGCCGGGGCGGGGAGGGGCAGAGACCCAGTACTTC
few | . | TRBJ1-1 | TRBV30 | CAWDYRPEAFF | TGTGCCTGGGACTATAGGCCTGAAGCTTTCTTT
. | . | TRBJ1-2 | TRBV4-1 | CASSQVHSGNSNGYTF | TGCGCCAGCAGCCAAGTTCATTCCGGGAATTCCAATGGCTACACCTTC
. | . | TRBJ2-1 | TRBV6-5 | CASSYSRGYNEQFF | TGTGCCAGCAGTTACTCAAGAGGTTACAATGAGCAGTTCTTC
few | TRBD2 | TRBJ2-7 | TRBV6-5 | CASTTPGGYEQYF | TGTGCCAGCACTACTCCGGGGGGGTACGAGCAGTACTTC
. | . | TRBJ2-1 | TRBV25-1 | CASSEYTAGGAKQFF | TGTGCCAGCAGTGAATATACGGCAGGCGGGGCCAAACAGTTCTTC
few | TRBD1 | TRBJ2-3 | TRBV27 | CASSSRQGAFGRDTQYF | TGTGCCAGCAGTTCACGACAGGGGGCGTTTGGGCGAGATACGCAGTATTTT
once | . | TRBJ1-3 | TRBV18 | CASSPSTGRRGNTIYF | TGTGCCAGCTCACCGTCAACAGGGAGAAGAGGAAACACCATATATTTT
. | . | TRBJ2-6 | TRBV18 | CASSPYRDTYSGANVLTF | TGTGCCAGCTCACCTTACCGGGACACATACTCTGGGGCCAACGTCCTGACTTTC
. | . | TRBJ2-3 | TRBV9 | CASSVEWGVADTQYF | TGTGCCAGCAGCGTAGAATGGGGAGTCGCAGATACGCAGTATTTT
. | TRBD1 | TRBJ1-2 | TRBV29-1 | CSVATNRGANYGYTF | TGCAGCGTTGCGACCAACAGGGGAGCTAACTATGGCTACACCTTC
. | . | TRBJ2-1 | TRBV27 | CASTQGGYNEQFF | TGTGCCAGCACCCAGGGGGGGTACAATGAGCAGTTCTTC
once | . | TRBJ2-1 | TRBV29-1 | CSATRGSSYNEQFF | TGCAGCGCCACCCGGGGTAGCTCCTACAATGAGCAGTTCTTC
few | . | TRBJ1-1 | TRBV10-3 | CAISDQGEATEAFF | TGTGCCATCAGTGACCAGGGAGAGGCCACTGAAGCTTTCTTT
. | . | TRBJ1-5 | TRBV6-5 | CASSYSENQPQHF | TGTGCCAGCAGTTACTCCGAGAATCAGCCCCAGCATTTT
. | . | TRBJ2-1 | TRBV5-4 | CASSPFGNEQFF | TGTGCCAGCAGCCCGTTTGGTAATGAGCAGTTCTTC
once | TRBD1 | TRBJ1-1 | TRBV6-5 | CASSRDRSITEAFF | TGTGCCAGCAGTCGGGACAGGAGTATCACTGAAGCTTTCTTT
. | . | TRBJ2-1 | TRBV27 | CASSFVRGNEQFF | TGTGCCAGCAGTTTTGTTAGAGGGAATGAGCAGTTCTTC
. | TRBD2 | TRBJ2-3 | TRBV6-6 | CASTPTSGDSTDTQYF | TGTGCCAGCACCCCGACTAGCGGGGACAGCACAGATACGCAGTATTTT
. | . | TRBJ2-7 | TRBV28 | CASNEGYEQYF | TGTGCCAGCAACGAGGGCTACGAGCAGTACTTC
few | . | TRBJ1-6 | TRBV5-1 | CASSFTGPKSPLHF | TGCGCCAGCAGCTTCACGGGGCCGAAGTCACCCCTCCACTTT
once | . | TRBJ2-2 | TRBV9 | CASSVAANTGELFF | TGTGCCAGCAGCGTAGCCGCGAACACCGGGGAGCTGTTTTTT
. | . | TRBJ2-3 | TRBV9 | CASSADLNTQYF | TGTGCCAGCAGCGCCGACTTAAATACGCAGTATTTT
. | . | TRBJ1-1 | TRBV27 | CASSSQNMNTEAFF | TGTGCCAGCAGTTCCCAAAATATGAACACTGAAGCTTTCTTT
. | . | TRBJ2-5 | TRBV5-1 | CASSFTPGPAETQYF | TGCGCCAGCAGCTTCACTCCAGGACCGGCAGAGACCCAGTACTTC
once | . | TRBJ2-3 | TRBV4-1 | CASSQVGAGGRTDTQYF | TGCGCCAGCAGCCAAGTGGGTGCAGGAGGTCGCACAGATACGCAGTATTTT
once | TRBD2 | TRBJ2-1 | TRBV5-4 | CASSLAGREGLQFF | TGTGCCAGCAGCTTGGCCGGGCGGGAGGGACTACAGTTCTTC
. | TRBD1 | TRBJ2-2 | TRBV10-1 | CASRTGTNTGELFF | TGCGCCAGCCGGACAGGAACGAACACCGGGGAGCTGTTTTTT
. | TRBD2 | TRBJ2-1 | TRBV4-2 | CASSQGGLARLNEQFF | TGTGCCAGCAGCCAAGGGGGACTAGCCCGTCTCAATGAGCAGTTCTTC
. | TRBD2 | TRBJ2-3 | TRBV5-4 | CASSFTSGSTDTQYF | TGTGCCAGCAGCTTTACTAGCGGGAGCACAGATACGCAGTATTTT
. | . | TRBJ2-3 | TRBV5-1 | CASSPRPTDTQYF | TGCGCCAGCAGCCCGAGGCCCACAGATACGCAGTATTTT
once | . | TRBJ2-3 | TRBV21-1 | CASNKGVAGGPAGDTQYF | TGTGCCAGCAACAAGGGGGTAGCGGGAGGGCCAGCAGGAGATACGCAGTATTTT
once | . | TRBJ2-6 | TRBV1 | CTSSPDCTGSGANVLTF | TGCACCAGCAGCCCGGACTGTACGGGCTCTGGGGCCAACGTCCTGACTTTC
. | . | TRBJ1-2 | TRBV9 | CASSVEDGYGYTF | TGTGCCAGCAGCGTAGAGGATGGATATGGCTACACCTTC
. | TRBD1 | TRBJ1-1 | TRBV27 | CASSFGPGQGASEAFF | TGTGCCAGCAGCTTCGGCCCCGGACAGGGGGCTAGTGAAGCTTTCTTT
. | . | TRBJ2-1 | TRBV29-1 | CSVEDRGFYNEQFF | TGCAGCGTTGAAGATCGGGGATTCTACAATGAGCAGTTCTTC
. | . | TRBJ1-4 | TRBV19 | CASSGWDFTTNEKLFF | TGTGCCAGTAGTGGCTGGGACTTCACAACTAATGAAAAACTGTTTTTT
. | TRBD2 | TRBJ2-5 | TRBV5-6 | CASSFRLAGGWSQETQYF | TGTGCCAGCAGCTTTAGGCTAGCGGGAGGATGGTCCCAAGAGACCCAGTACTTC
. | . | TRBJ2-3 | TRBV2 | CASGGGLNTQYF | TGTGCCAGTGGGGGGGGGCTGAATACGCAGTATTTT
. | TRBD2 | TRBJ2-1 | TRBV7-8 | CASSLLTSGSNEQFF | TGTGCCAGCAGCTTATTAACTAGCGGGAGCAATGAGCAGTTCTTC